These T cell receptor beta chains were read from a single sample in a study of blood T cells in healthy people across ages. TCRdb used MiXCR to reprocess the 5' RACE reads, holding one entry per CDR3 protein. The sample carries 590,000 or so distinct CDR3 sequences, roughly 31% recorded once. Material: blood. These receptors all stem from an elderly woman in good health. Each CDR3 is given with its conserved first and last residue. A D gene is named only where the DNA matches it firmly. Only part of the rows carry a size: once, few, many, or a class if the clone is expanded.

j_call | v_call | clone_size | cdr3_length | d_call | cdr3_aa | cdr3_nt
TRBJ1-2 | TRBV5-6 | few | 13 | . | CASSLERRDGYTF | TGTGCCAGCAGCTTGGAAAGGCGAGATGGCTACACCTTC
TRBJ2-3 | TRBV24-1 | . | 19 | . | CATSDHLYSDGPSTDTQYF | TGTGCCACCAGTGATCATCTTTACTCCGACGGCCCTAGCACAGATACGCAGTATTTT
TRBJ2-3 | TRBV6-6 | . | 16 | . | CASSYSIGRSTDTQYF | TGTGCCAGCAGTTACTCGATTGGTAGAAGCACAGATACGCAGTATTTT
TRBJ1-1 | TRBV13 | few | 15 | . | CASSTTTMLEAEAFF | TGTGCCAGCAGCACGACCACCATGTTGGAGGCTGAAGCTTTCTTT
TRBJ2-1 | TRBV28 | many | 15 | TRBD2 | CASSPASGEVYEQFF | TGTGCCAGCAGCCCCGCTAGCGGGGAGGTCTATGAGCAGTTCTTC
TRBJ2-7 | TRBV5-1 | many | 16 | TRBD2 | CASSSSLAGGSYEQYF | TGCGCCAGCAGCTCGTCCTTAGCGGGGGGGAGCTACGAGCAGTACTTC
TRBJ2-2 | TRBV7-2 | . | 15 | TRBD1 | CASSVDRINTGELFF | TGTGCCAGCAGCGTGGACAGGATCAACACCGGGGAGCTGTTTTTT
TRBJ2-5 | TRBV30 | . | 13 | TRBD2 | CACGWGGQETQYF | TGTGCCTGTGGATGGGGGGGGCAAGAGACCCAGTACTTC
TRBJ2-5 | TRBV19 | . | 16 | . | CASSGYPGPGSSEQYF | TGTGCCAGTAGTGGGTACCCGGGGCCCGGGAGCAGTGAGCAGTACTTC
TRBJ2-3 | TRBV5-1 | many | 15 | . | CASSSQGQPRDTQYF | TGCGCCAGCAGCTCACAGGGCCAACCCCGGGATACGCAGTATTTT
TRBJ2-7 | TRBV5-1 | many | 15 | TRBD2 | CASSSSSGSSYEQYF | TGCGCCAGCAGCTCCTCGAGCGGGAGCTCCTACGAGCAGTACTTC
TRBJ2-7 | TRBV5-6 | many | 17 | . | CASSLAKLNSYLYEQYF | TGTGCCAGCAGCTTGGCCAAATTGAACAGTTACCTCTACGAGCAGTACTTC
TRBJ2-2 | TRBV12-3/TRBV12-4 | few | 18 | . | CASRHGRGLITRTGELFF | TGTGCCAGCAGACACGGGAGGGGGCTGATAACGAGAACCGGGGAGCTGTTTTTT
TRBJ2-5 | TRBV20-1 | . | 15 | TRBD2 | CSAPRLAGFQETQYF | TGCAGTGCTCCACGACTAGCGGGGTTCCAAGAGACCCAGTACTTC
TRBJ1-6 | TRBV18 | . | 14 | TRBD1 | CASSPDRALKPLHF | TGTGCCAGCTCACCGGACAGGGCACTGAAGCCCCTCCACTTT
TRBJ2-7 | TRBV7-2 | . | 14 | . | CASSLNRVSREQYF | TGTGCCAGCAGCTTAAACAGGGTTTCACGGGAGCAGTACTTC
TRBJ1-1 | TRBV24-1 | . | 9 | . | CATGPGAFF | TGTGCCACCGGACCTGGGGCTTTCTTT
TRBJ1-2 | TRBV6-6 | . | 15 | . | CATDRKQGRAHGYTF | TGTGCCACCGATAGAAAACAGGGCAGGGCACATGGCTACACCTTC
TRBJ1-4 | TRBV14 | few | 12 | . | CASSQDREKLFF | TGTGCCAGCAGCCAAGATCGTGAAAAACTGTTTTTT
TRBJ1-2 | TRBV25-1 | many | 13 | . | CASSEPGAAGYTF | TGTGCCAGCAGTGAACCGGGGGCCGCTGGCTACACCTTC
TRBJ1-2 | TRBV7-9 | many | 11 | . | CASSLAGGYTF | TGTGCCAGCAGCTTAGCGGGAGGCTACACCTTC
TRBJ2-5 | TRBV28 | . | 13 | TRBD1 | CASSLGDSQEQYF | TGTGCCAGCAGTTTAGGGGACAGTCAGGAGCAGTACTTC
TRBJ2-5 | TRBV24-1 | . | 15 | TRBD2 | CATSHGLAGGNEQYF | TGTGCCACCAGTCATGGACTAGCGGGGGGGAATGAGCAGTACTTC
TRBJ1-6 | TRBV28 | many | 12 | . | CASGDLNSPLHF | TGTGCCAGCGGAGATCTTAATTCACCCCTCCACTTT
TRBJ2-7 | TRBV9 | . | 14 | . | CAGSLSSSPYEQYF | TGTGCTGGCAGCCTTTCCAGTTCACCCTACGAGCAGTACTTC
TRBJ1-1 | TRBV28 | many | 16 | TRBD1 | CASSLGTGLGSTEAFF | TGTGCCAGCAGTTTGGGGACAGGGCTCGGGAGTACTGAAGCTTTCTTT
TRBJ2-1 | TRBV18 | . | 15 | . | CASSTQEGRYNEQFF | TGTGCCAGCTCAACCCAGGAGGGTAGGTACAATGAGCAGTTCTTC
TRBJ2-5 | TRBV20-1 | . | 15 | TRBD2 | CSARSLAGTQETQYF | TGCAGTGCTAGATCACTAGCGGGTACACAAGAGACCCAGTACTTC
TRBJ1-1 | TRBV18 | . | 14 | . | CASSPNRESTEAFF | TGTGCCAGCTCACCAAACAGGGAATCAACTGAAGCTTTCTTT
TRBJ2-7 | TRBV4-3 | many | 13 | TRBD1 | CASSHHRGYEQYF | TGCGCCAGCAGCCACCACAGGGGCTACGAGCAGTACTTC
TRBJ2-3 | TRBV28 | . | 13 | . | CASSLLVADTQYF | TGTGCCAGCAGTTTATTGGTAGCAGATACGCAGTATTTT
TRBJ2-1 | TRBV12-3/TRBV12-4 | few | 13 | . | CASMWAAGLNLFF | TGTGCCAGCATGTGGGCGGCAGGGCTCAACCTCTTCTTC
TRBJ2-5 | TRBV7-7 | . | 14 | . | CASSLGAFGETQYF | TGTGCCAGCAGCTTGGGGGCCTTCGGGGAGACCCAGTACTTC
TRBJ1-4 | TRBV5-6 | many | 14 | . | CASSSGTVNEKLFF | TGTGCCAGCAGCTCGGGGACCGTAAATGAAAAACTGTTTTTT
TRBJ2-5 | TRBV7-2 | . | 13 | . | CASSSELQETQYF | TGTGCCAGCAGTTCAGAGTTACAAGAGACCCAGTACTTC
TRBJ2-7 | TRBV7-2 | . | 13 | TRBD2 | CASSISGTYEQYF | TGTGCCAGCAGCATAAGCGGGACCTACGAGCAGTACTTC
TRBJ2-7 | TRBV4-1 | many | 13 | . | CASSPQWGYEQYF | TGCGCCAGCAGCCCGCAGTGGGGGTACGAGCAGTACTTC
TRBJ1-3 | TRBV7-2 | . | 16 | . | CASSLELRSSGNTIYF | TGTGCCAGCAGCTTAGAGCTCCGTAGCTCTGGAAACACCATATATTTT
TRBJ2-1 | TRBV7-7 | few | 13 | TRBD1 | CASSDGAGGEQFF | TGTGCTAGCAGCGACGGGGCAGGGGGTGAGCAGTTCTTC
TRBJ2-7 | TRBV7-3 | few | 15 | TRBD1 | CASSSPDRGHDEQYF | TGTGCCAGCAGCTCTCCGGACAGGGGGCACGACGAGCAGTACTTC
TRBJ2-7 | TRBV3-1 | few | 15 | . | CASSPIARTTYEQYF | TGTGCCAGCAGCCCTATTGCCAGGACAACCTACGAGCAGTACTTC
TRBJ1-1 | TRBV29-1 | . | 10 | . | CSVPGPSPFF | TGCAGCGTCCCGGGACCTTCGCCTTTCTTT
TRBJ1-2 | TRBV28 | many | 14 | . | CASSPTGFWYGYTF | TGTGCCAGCAGCCCAACAGGGTTCTGGTATGGCTACACCTTC
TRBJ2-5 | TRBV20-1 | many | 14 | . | CSARDEAGHRTQYF | TGCAGTGCTAGAGATGAGGCGGGACATCGGACCCAGTACTTC
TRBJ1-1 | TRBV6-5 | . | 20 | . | CASSYLWANGERYWGTEAFF | TGTGCCAGCAGTTACTTATGGGCGAACGGGGAAAGGTATTGGGGAACTGAAGCTTTCTTT
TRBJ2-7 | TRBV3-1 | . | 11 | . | CASSLHGEQYF | TGTGCCAGCAGCCTGCACGGCGAGCAGTACTTC
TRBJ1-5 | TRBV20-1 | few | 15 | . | CSASEQGGSNQPQHF | TGCAGTGCTAGCGAACAGGGCGGGAGCAATCAGCCCCAGCATTTT
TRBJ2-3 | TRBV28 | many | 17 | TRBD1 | CASRPAYSGGGTDTQYF | TGTGCCAGCAGACCCGCCTACTCAGGGGGAGGCACAGATACGCAGTATTTT
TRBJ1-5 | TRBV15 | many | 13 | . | CATSSEGNQPQHF | TGTGCCACCAGCAGCGAGGGGAATCAGCCCCAGCATTTT
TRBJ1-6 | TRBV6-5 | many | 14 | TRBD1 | CASRVPGQYSPLHF | TGTGCCAGCCGAGTCCCGGGACAGTATTCACCCCTCCACTTT
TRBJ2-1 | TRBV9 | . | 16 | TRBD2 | CASSSRTSGTRNEQFF | TGTGCCAGCAGCTCTCGGACTAGCGGGACGAGAAATGAGCAGTTCTTC